This TCR beta chain is from a study of blood T cell repertoires in COVID-19. Looking at the study overall: Samples taken during acute and convalescent COVID-19 were collected in the United States, Italy and Spain. From T cells, B-cell-depleted T cells, or PBMCs came the material, which was cDNA or gDNA.

This clone was observed many times. In the original workflow: Reference gene primer amplification gave nucleated cell count estimates. The repertoire was sequenced with immunoSEQ multiplex PCR; TCRdb's copy has only in-frame clones and lacks some. The V and J calls and the clone size are those of that table, but D and trimming were determined from the DNA. This sample has about 230,000 clones, with over 80% found just once. The sequence was obtained from a woman aged 65 to 85 with active or convalescent COVID-19. Sequencing was done on a sample of peripheral blood.

In DNA, the CDR3 is TGTGCCAGCTCAACAGACACTGGTTCCCGGGGCTACACCTTC. This encodes CASSTDTGSRGYTF. The V and J genes are TRBV18 and TRBJ1-2; no definite D call. Germline V gives CDR1 KGHSH, CDR2 LQKENI. The V end was cut by 5 bases, the J end by 8 bases, with 18 bases between. This CDR3 spans 14 amino acids.